The source of this TCR beta chain is a study of cytomegalovirus exposure and HLA in healthy donors. This clone came up a few times. Antigen: not known. PCR employed 60 Vbeta and 13 Jbeta primers. Clones were read by immunoSEQ multiplex PCR, and TCRdb kept only the in-frame ones, dropping some. The profile shows about 120,000 clones, under 85% of them singletons. Germline V gives CDR1 MNHEY, CDR2 SVGAGI. This CDR3 region has 14 residues. V was trimmed by 2 bases and J by 4 bases, leaving 8 bases between them. Overall study results and limits: Analyses of presence/absence relied on an assumption of roughly uniform sequencing depth across donors. As a later analysis revealed, most CMV-associated TCR beta chains appeared HLA-restricted.

This receptor was taken from a man aged 40-55 years in good health and CMV-seropositive. Sequenced: PBMCs. This rearrangement joins TRBV6-5 to TRBJ2-2; no definite D call. The chain's CDR3 is CASSYQRVTGELFF. The CDR3 DNA reads as TGTGCCAGCAGTTACCAACGAGTCACCGGGGAGCTGTTTTTT.